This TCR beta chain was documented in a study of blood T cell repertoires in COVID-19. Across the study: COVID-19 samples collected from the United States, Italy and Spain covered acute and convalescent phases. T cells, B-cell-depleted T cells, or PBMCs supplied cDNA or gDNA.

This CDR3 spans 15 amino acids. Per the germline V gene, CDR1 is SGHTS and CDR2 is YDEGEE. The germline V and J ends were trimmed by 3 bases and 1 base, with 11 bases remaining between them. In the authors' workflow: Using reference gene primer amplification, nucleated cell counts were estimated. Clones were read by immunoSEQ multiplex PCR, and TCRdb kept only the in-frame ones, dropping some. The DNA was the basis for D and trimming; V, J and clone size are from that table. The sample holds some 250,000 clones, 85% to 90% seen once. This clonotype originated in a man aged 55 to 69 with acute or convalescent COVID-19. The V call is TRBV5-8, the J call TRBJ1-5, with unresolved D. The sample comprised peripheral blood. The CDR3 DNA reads TGTGCCAGCAGCTCCAGGATCGCCAGCAATCAGCCCCAGCATTTT. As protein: CASSSRIASNQPQHF.